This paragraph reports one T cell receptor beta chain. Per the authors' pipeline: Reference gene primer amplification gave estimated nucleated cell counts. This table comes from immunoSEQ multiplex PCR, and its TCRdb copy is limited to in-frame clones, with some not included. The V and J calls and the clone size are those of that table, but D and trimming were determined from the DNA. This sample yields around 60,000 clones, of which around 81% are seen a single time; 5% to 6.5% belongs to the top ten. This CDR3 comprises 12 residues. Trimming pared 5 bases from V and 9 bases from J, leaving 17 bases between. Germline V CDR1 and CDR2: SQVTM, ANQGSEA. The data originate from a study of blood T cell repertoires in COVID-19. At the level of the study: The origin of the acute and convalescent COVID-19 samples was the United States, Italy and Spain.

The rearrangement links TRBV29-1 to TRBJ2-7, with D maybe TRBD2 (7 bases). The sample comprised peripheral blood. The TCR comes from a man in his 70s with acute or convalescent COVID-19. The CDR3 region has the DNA TGCAGCGTTCGGCGCGGGGGCCTACTGCAGTACTTC. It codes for CSVRRGGLLQYF.